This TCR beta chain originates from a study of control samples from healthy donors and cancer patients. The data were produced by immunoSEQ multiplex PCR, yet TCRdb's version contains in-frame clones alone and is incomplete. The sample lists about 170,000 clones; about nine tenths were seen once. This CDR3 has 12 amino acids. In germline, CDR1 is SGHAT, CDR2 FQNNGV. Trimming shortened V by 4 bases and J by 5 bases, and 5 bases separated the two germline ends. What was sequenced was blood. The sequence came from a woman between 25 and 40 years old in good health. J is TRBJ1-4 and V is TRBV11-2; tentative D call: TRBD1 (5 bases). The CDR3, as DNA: TGTGCCAGCAGCTGGACAAATGAAAAACTGTTTTTT. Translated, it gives CASSWTNEKLFF.